The rows below give T cell receptor beta chains drawn from one sample of a study of T cell responses to AZD1222 COVID-19 vaccine. Clones were read by immunoSEQ multiplex PCR, and TCRdb kept only the in-frame ones, dropping some. The table includes some 180,000 clones, 90% to 95% detected once. The specimen comprised peripheral blood, sampled 28 days after the second dose of the MenACWY control vaccine. The receptors come from an adult who received the MenACWY meningococcal vaccine as a control. The CDR3 runs from the conserved cysteine through the conserved F or W. The D gene is left open where the match is weak. Size is stated for part of the rows, as once, few or many counts, or as a class when the clone is expanded.

clone_size d_call j_call v_call cdr3_aa cdr3_nt
. TRBD1 TRBJ2-6 TRBV10-1 CASSDTGAGANVLTF TGCGCCAGCAGTGATACAGGGGCGGGGGCCAACGTCCTGACTTTC
once TRBD1 TRBJ1-1 TRBV19 CASSSRTGAGGTEAFF TGTGCCAGTAGTTCCCGGACAGGGGCGGGGGGCACTGAAGCTTTCTTT
. TRBD1 TRBJ1-1 TRBV30 CAWRPDPRDRGWWTEAFF TGTGCCTGGAGGCCCGACCCCCGGGACAGGGGCTGGTGGACTGAAGCTTTCTTT
. . TRBJ1-1 TRBV5-1 CASSSSGTAGSLEAFF TGCGCCAGCAGCTCGAGCGGGACGGCTGGTTCTCTTGAAGCTTTCTTT
. . TRBJ1-1 TRBV28 CASSLGLEAFF TGTGCCAGCAGTTTGGGACTCGAAGCTTTCTTT
. . TRBJ1-2 TRBV2 CASSEVAGNYGYTF TGTGCCAGCAGTGAGGTGGCAGGGAACTATGGCTACACCTTC
few TRBD1 TRBJ2-6 TRBV5-6 CASSPGTGSLAGANVLTF TGTGCCAGCAGCCCAGGGACAGGGAGCCTTGCCGGGGCCAACGTCCTGACTTTC
. . TRBJ2-3 TRBV7-9 CASSPTGTTKSDTQYF TGTGCCAGCAGCCCCACAGGGACTACCAAGTCGGATACGCAGTATTTT
. TRBD2 TRBJ2-7 TRBV7-9 CASSYGGTFEQYF TGTGCCAGCAGCTACGGGGGGACGTTCGAGCAGTACTTC
. TRBD1 TRBJ1-1 TRBV3-1/TRBV3-2 CAAGGAGTEAFF TGTGCAGCAGGGGGCGCGGGCACTGAAGCTTTCTTT
once . TRBJ2-7 TRBV4-1 CASSQDLGARSYEQYF TGCGCCAGCAGCCAAGATCTGGGGGCAAGGTCCTACGAGCAGTACTTC
. . TRBJ1-2 TRBV6-4 CASSEEMGDFCGYTF TGTGCCAGCAGTGAGGAGATGGGAGACTTCTGTGGCTACACCTTC
. TRBD2 TRBJ2-7 TRBV6-4 CASSEPLAGLFSYEQYF TGTGCCAGCAGTGAACCCCTAGCGGGGCTGTTCTCCTACGAGCAGTACTTC
. TRBD2 TRBJ2-7 TRBV5-1 CASSAGTTVYEQYF TGCGCCAGCAGCGCCGGGACTACAGTCTACGAGCAGTACTTC
. . TRBJ1-5 TRBV7-9 CASSPEGGGGQPQHF TGTGCCAGCAGCCCCGAGGGGGGGGGCGGTCAGCCCCAGCATTTT
once . TRBJ2-6 TRBV7-6 CASSFTGANVLTF TGTGCCAGCAGCTTTACCGGGGCCAACGTCCTGACTTTC
. . TRBJ1-2 TRBV13 CASSFPRASDGYTF TGTGCCAGCAGCTTCCCCCGGGCGAGTGATGGCTACACCTTC
. . TRBJ1-5 TRBV2 CASSGWADNQPQHF TGTGCCAGCAGTGGCTGGGCAGACAATCAGCCCCAGCATTTT
. . TRBJ1-2 TRBV7-9 CASSLAGRGKYGYTF TGTGCCAGCAGCTTAGCGGGCAGGGGAAAGTATGGCTACACCTTC
once . TRBJ2-7 TRBV7-9 CASSSTASYEQYF TGTGCCAGCAGCTCTACAGCCTCCTACGAGCAGTACTTC
. TRBD1 TRBJ1-3 TRBV15 CATSSGTVGNTIYF TGTGCCACCAGCAGCGGGACAGTCGGAAACACCATATATTTT
few . TRBJ1-3 TRBV6-5 CASSYKPKGGNTIYF TGTGCCAGCAGTTACAAACCTAAGGGAGGAAACACCATATATTTT
. . TRBJ1-1 TRBV11-3 CASSSQQNTEAFF TGTGCCAGCAGCTCACAGCAGAACACTGAAGCTTTCTTT
. . TRBJ2-1 TRBV11-3 CASSLEGVSYNEQFF TGTGCCAGCAGCTTAGAAGGGGTAAGCTACAATGAGCAGTTCTTC
. TRBD1 TRBJ1-4 TRBV29-1 CSAETGEEEKLFF TGCAGCGCGGAAACAGGGGAGGAGGAAAAACTGTTTTTT